Listed below are T cell receptor beta chains from one sample, sequenced in a study of vaccination and CD4 T cells after COVID-19. Which antigens these TCRs recognize remains unknown. TCRdb passed the PCR reads through MiXCR, listing each CDR3 protein once. The sample comprises some 10,000 distinct CDR3 sequences, 34% of which are singletons, and around 21% rests with the top ten. Sequenced: CD4+ T cells from blood, cultured in vitro. The receptors were sampled from a human donor in good health. Both conserved end residues are part of each CDR3. A D gene is named only where the DNA matches it firmly. Clone size is stated in some rows and not others, as once, few, many or a class when expanded.

v_call: TRBV2
clone_size: medium-sized
j_call: TRBJ2-4
d_call: -
cdr3_nt: TGTGCCAGCAGCACGGACAGCAACATTCAGTACTTC
cdr3_aa: CASSTDSNIQYF

v_call: TRBV20-1
clone_size: few
j_call: TRBJ2-5
d_call: TRBD2
cdr3_nt: TGCAGTGCTAGGGTCCCGGGACTAGCGGAAGAGACCCAGTACTTC
cdr3_aa: CSARVPGLAEETQYF

v_call: TRBV2
clone_size: -
j_call: TRBJ2-3
d_call: TRBD2
cdr3_nt: TGTGCCAGCAGTGATGGGACTAGCGGGAGCACAGATACGCAGTATTTT
cdr3_aa: CASSDGTSGSTDTQYF

v_call: TRBV10-3
clone_size: few
j_call: TRBJ2-7
d_call: TRBD2
cdr3_nt: TGTGCCATCAGTAAAACTCCTAGCGGGGGAGAGCGTTACGAGCAGTACTTC
cdr3_aa: CAISKTPSGGERYEQYF

v_call: TRBV2
clone_size: -
j_call: TRBJ2-5
d_call: -
cdr3_nt: TGTGCCAGCAGTGAACAGGGGGGTGATGAGACCCAGTACTTC
cdr3_aa: CASSEQGGDETQYF

v_call: TRBV19
clone_size: few
j_call: TRBJ2-1
d_call: -
cdr3_nt: TGTGCCAGTAGTATGAATCGTGTGGGGAATGAGCAGTTCTTC
cdr3_aa: CASSMNRVGNEQFF

v_call: TRBV6-1
clone_size: few
j_call: TRBJ1-2
d_call: -
cdr3_nt: TGTGCCAGCAGGGACATTGATGGCTACACCTTC
cdr3_aa: CASRDIDGYTF

v_call: TRBV4-1
clone_size: few
j_call: TRBJ1-2
d_call: -
cdr3_nt: TGCGCCAGCAGCCAAGATCGGGGCAGGGCTGGCTACACCTTC
cdr3_aa: CASSQDRGRAGYTF

v_call: TRBV4-1
clone_size: -
j_call: TRBJ2-7
d_call: -
cdr3_nt: TGCGCCAGCAGTTCACCCGGCCCTTACGCCGAGCAGTACTTC
cdr3_aa: CASSSPGPYAEQYF

v_call: TRBV28
clone_size: -
j_call: TRBJ2-5
d_call: -
cdr3_nt: TGTGCCAGCAGTTGGCGTGGAGAGACCCAGTACTTC
cdr3_aa: CASSWRGETQYF

v_call: TRBV7-2
clone_size: few
j_call: TRBJ2-5
d_call: -
cdr3_nt: TGTGCCAGCAGCTTCCGTGACAGGCAAGAGACCCAGTACTTC
cdr3_aa: CASSFRDRQETQYF

v_call: TRBV7-2
clone_size: -
j_call: TRBJ1-2
d_call: -
cdr3_nt: TGTGCCAGCAGCCCCATGCAAAGGGGCGCGGGCTATGGCTACACCTTC
cdr3_aa: CASSPMQRGAGYGYTF

v_call: TRBV11-2
clone_size: -
j_call: TRBJ2-1
d_call: TRBD2
cdr3_nt: TGTGCCAGCAGCTTTGTGGCTAGCGGGGGGCGAGGGCAGTTCTTC
cdr3_aa: CASSFVASGGRGQFF

v_call: TRBV7-9
clone_size: -
j_call: TRBJ2-7
d_call: TRBD1
cdr3_nt: TGTGCCAGCAGCTTAGTCGCTTTTTCGACAGGGGTATTCTACGAGCAGTACTTC
cdr3_aa: CASSLVAFSTGVFYEQYF

v_call: TRBV20-1
clone_size: medium-sized
j_call: TRBJ1-5
d_call: -
cdr3_nt: TGCAGTGGGATAGATGGGCCGGTTGGACGGCCCCAGCATTTT
cdr3_aa: CSGIDGPVGRPQHF

v_call: TRBV19
clone_size: once
j_call: TRBJ2-2
d_call: TRBD1
cdr3_nt: TGTGCCAGTAGTCGAGGGATCAGGGGGAATCTAGGTACCGGGGAGCTGTTTTTT
cdr3_aa: CASSRGIRGNLGTGELFF

v_call: TRBV6-1
clone_size: few
j_call: TRBJ1-3
d_call: -
cdr3_nt: TGTGCCAGCACCCTCACGTGGGGAAGCTCTGGAAACACCATATATTTT
cdr3_aa: CASTLTWGSSGNTIYF

v_call: TRBV7-6
clone_size: -
j_call: TRBJ1-1
d_call: -
cdr3_nt: TGTGCCAGCAGCTTAGGGCTCGTCGGTATGAACACTGAAGCTTTCTTT
cdr3_aa: CASSLGLVGMNTEAFF

v_call: TRBV6-1
clone_size: -
j_call: TRBJ2-7
d_call: TRBD1
cdr3_nt: TGTGCCAGCAGCCCGGGACAGGACTACGAGCAGTACTTC
cdr3_aa: CASSPGQDYEQYF

v_call: TRBV20-1
clone_size: -
j_call: TRBJ1-5
d_call: TRBD1
cdr3_nt: TGCAGTGCCCACGAACCGGGACAGAGGGGGGATAGCAATCGGCCCCAGCATTTT
cdr3_aa: CSAHEPGQRGDSNRPQHF

v_call: TRBV7-6
clone_size: few
j_call: TRBJ2-7
d_call: TRBD1
cdr3_nt: TGTGCCAGCAGCTTAGCCGGGACAGGGGGCCACGAGCAGTACTTC
cdr3_aa: CASSLAGTGGHEQYF

v_call: TRBV18
clone_size: -
j_call: TRBJ1-1
d_call: -
cdr3_nt: TGTGCCAGCTCACCAGGAAGCCTTGATGCTTTCTTT
cdr3_aa: CASSPGSLDAFF

v_call: TRBV20-1
clone_size: -
j_call: TRBJ1-5
d_call: -
cdr3_nt: TGCAGTGCTAGAGATAGGGCAGGGAATTTGGATCAGCCCCAGCATTTT
cdr3_aa: CSARDRAGNLDQPQHF

v_call: TRBV2
clone_size: -
j_call: TRBJ1-2
d_call: TRBD1
cdr3_nt: TGTGCCAGCGGAAACAGGGGCTGGAATGGCTACACCTTC
cdr3_aa: CASGNRGWNGYTF

v_call: TRBV29-1
clone_size: few
j_call: TRBJ2-3
d_call: -
cdr3_nt: TGCAGCGTTGTCGGGGAGGGGGCTAGCACAGATACGCAGTATTTT
cdr3_aa: CSVVGEGASTDTQYF

v_call: TRBV28
clone_size: few
j_call: TRBJ2-5
d_call: -
cdr3_nt: TGTGCCAGCAGTAAGGGGTGGGGAGAGACCCAGTACTTC
cdr3_aa: CASSKGWGETQYF

v_call: TRBV6-2/TRBV6-3
clone_size: -
j_call: TRBJ2-3
d_call: -
cdr3_nt: TGTGCCAGCGGCGTAGGTTTGACGCAGTATTTT
cdr3_aa: CASGVGLTQYF

v_call: TRBV29-1
clone_size: -
j_call: TRBJ2-4
d_call: -
cdr3_nt: TGCAGCGTTCAAGATATAGCCAAAAACATTCAGTACTTC
cdr3_aa: CSVQDIAKNIQYF

v_call: TRBV25-1
clone_size: -
j_call: TRBJ1-1
d_call: -
cdr3_nt: TGTGCCAGCAGTGAGATGGGGCCTGAAGCTTTCTTT
cdr3_aa: CASSEMGPEAFF

v_call: TRBV29-1
clone_size: -
j_call: TRBJ1-1
d_call: -
cdr3_nt: TGCAGCGCCGTCGCGGGGACATCGTCTGAAGCTTTCTTT
cdr3_aa: CSAVAGTSSEAFF

v_call: TRBV20-1
clone_size: -
j_call: TRBJ2-3
d_call: -
cdr3_nt: TGCAGTGCTCCCGGTCCGGAGGGAGGCACAGATACGCAGTATTTT
cdr3_aa: CSAPGPEGGTDTQYF

v_call: TRBV4-2
clone_size: few
j_call: TRBJ2-7
d_call: -
cdr3_nt: TGTGCCAGCAGCCAAGGGTCCTCCAGCTCCTACGAGCAGTACTTC
cdr3_aa: CASSQGSSSSYEQYF

v_call: TRBV6-1
clone_size: -
j_call: TRBJ2-2
d_call: -
cdr3_nt: TGTGCCAGCAGGGGTTGGGCACCGAACACCGGGGAGCTGTTTTTT
cdr3_aa: CASRGWAPNTGELFF

v_call: TRBV4-2
clone_size: few
j_call: TRBJ1-2
d_call: -
cdr3_nt: TGTGCCAGCAGCCAGGCGGACGGTTCATATGGCTACACCTTC
cdr3_aa: CASSQADGSYGYTF

v_call: TRBV15
clone_size: medium-sized
j_call: TRBJ1-2
d_call: -
cdr3_nt: TGTGCCACCAGCAGAGGGGGTCAGGCGAACTATGGCTACACCTTC
cdr3_aa: CATSRGGQANYGYTF

v_call: TRBV30
clone_size: -
j_call: TRBJ1-2
d_call: -
cdr3_nt: TGTGCCTGGAGTTCAATGGCCTATAGTGGCTACACCTTC
cdr3_aa: CAWSSMAYSGYTF

v_call: TRBV30
clone_size: -
j_call: TRBJ1-1
d_call: TRBD1
cdr3_nt: TGTGCCTGGAGGGGAACCGGGACAGGGAACACTGAAGCTTTCTTT
cdr3_aa: CAWRGTGTGNTEAFF

v_call: TRBV7-2
clone_size: few
j_call: TRBJ1-2
d_call: -
cdr3_nt: TGTGCCAGCAGCCCCGACAGACATGGCTACACCTTC
cdr3_aa: CASSPDRHGYTF

v_call: TRBV29-1
clone_size: -
j_call: TRBJ1-5
d_call: TRBD1
cdr3_nt: TGCAGCGTTGGGGGACAGGGGGTGGGCAATCAGCCCCAGCATTTT
cdr3_aa: CSVGGQGVGNQPQHF

v_call: TRBV6-4
clone_size: -
j_call: TRBJ2-3
d_call: TRBD2
cdr3_nt: TGTGCCAGCAGTGAGGCACTAGCGGGAGTTGATACGCAGTATTTT
cdr3_aa: CASSEALAGVDTQYF

v_call: TRBV14
clone_size: -
j_call: TRBJ2-7
d_call: -
cdr3_nt: TGTGCCAGCAGCCAAGGAAAAGGGTGGACCTACGAGCAGTACTTC
cdr3_aa: CASSQGKGWTYEQYF

v_call: TRBV30
clone_size: few
j_call: TRBJ1-6
d_call: -
cdr3_nt: TGTGCCTGGAGGGCCCGGAGGGCAGGGGATTCACCCCTCCACTTT
cdr3_aa: CAWRARRAGDSPLHF

v_call: TRBV5-1
clone_size: few
j_call: TRBJ1-6
d_call: -
cdr3_nt: TGCGCCAGCAGCGCAGGACAGACTAATTCACCCCTCCACTTT
cdr3_aa: CASSAGQTNSPLHF

v_call: TRBV28
clone_size: -
j_call: TRBJ1-5
d_call: -
cdr3_nt: TGTGCCAGCAGTTTATTCAAACAGCCCCAGCATTTT
cdr3_aa: CASSLFKQPQHF

v_call: TRBV4-1
clone_size: -
j_call: TRBJ2-2
d_call: -
cdr3_nt: TGCGCCAGCAGCCAAGAATCTAAGGGGGCCGGGGAGCTGTTTTTT
cdr3_aa: CASSQESKGAGELFF

v_call: TRBV29-1
clone_size: -
j_call: TRBJ1-5
d_call: TRBD1
cdr3_nt: TGCAGCGTAATGGGACAGAACAATCAGCCCCAGCATTTT
cdr3_aa: CSVMGQNNQPQHF

v_call: TRBV5-1
clone_size: -
j_call: TRBJ2-1
d_call: TRBD2
cdr3_nt: TGCGCCAGCAGCTTATTAGCGGGGGACTCCTACAATGAGCAGTTCTTC
cdr3_aa: CASSLLAGDSYNEQFF

v_call: TRBV20-1
clone_size: few
j_call: TRBJ2-5
d_call: TRBD2
cdr3_nt: TGCAGTGCCGACCGGGGGACTAGAGTGATCCAAGAGACCCAGTACTTC
cdr3_aa: CSADRGTRVIQETQYF

v_call: TRBV10-3
clone_size: -
j_call: TRBJ2-7
d_call: -
cdr3_nt: TGTGCCACGGGACCGCCATTCTCCTACGAGCAGTACTTC
cdr3_aa: CATGPPFSYEQYF

v_call: TRBV7-2
clone_size: -
j_call: TRBJ2-7
d_call: -
cdr3_nt: TGTGCCAGCAGCTTATTGGGCACTAACGAGCAGTACTTC
cdr3_aa: CASSLLGTNEQYF

v_call: TRBV20-1
clone_size: -
j_call: TRBJ1-5
d_call: -
cdr3_nt: TGCAGTGCCCGGGGGCAGGGGCTTTATAGCAATCAGCCCCAGCATTTT
cdr3_aa: CSARGQGLYSNQPQHF

v_call: TRBV6-1
clone_size: -
j_call: TRBJ2-7
d_call: TRBD1
cdr3_nt: TGTGCCAGCAGGGGACAGGGGCTAGCATACGAGCAGTACTTC
cdr3_aa: CASRGQGLAYEQYF